Below, one TCR beta chain is given with its context. The sample originates from a study of blood T cell repertoires in COVID-19. Study details: COVID-19 samples, acute and convalescent, were from the United States, Italy and Spain. Nucleic acid was either cDNA or gDNA, and it came from T cells, B-cell-depleted T cells, or PBMCs.

Looked up from germline, CDR1 is SNHLY and CDR2 is FYNNEI. The CDR3 spans 16 residues. The trim removed 5 bases at V and 1 base at J, leaving 8 bases unmatched. Recruited during active infection, patients (from Seattle) were subsequently followed longitudinally. Authors' methods: By means of reference gene primer amplification, nucleated cell counts were estimated. Here immunoSEQ multiplex PCR was the method, and the copy in TCRdb shows in-frame clones only, minus some. Clone size and the V and J calls come from that table; the DNA yielded D and trimming. The data show more than 200,000 clones, less than 90% seen once.

Sequencing was done on a sample of peripheral blood. This chain links TRBV2 with TRBJ1-1; 9 bases line up with TRBD1. The TCR sequence derives from a woman at least 80 years old with COVID-19, enrolled during active disease. The CDR3 spells CASSPGTGIRNTEAFF. DNA for the CDR3: TGTGCCAGCAGTCCCGGGACAGGGATAAGGAACACTGAAGCTTTCTTT.